The entry that follows covers one TCR beta chain sequence. The sample is drawn from a study of T cells in Graves' hyperthyroidism and ophthalmopathy. The CDR3 is 17 amino acids. The V gene lost 4 bases and the J gene lost 3 bases, with 19 bases spanning the gap. The V gene's germline CDR1 is MNHNS and CDR2 SASEGT. Using RNA transcripts as the source, TCR beta CDR3 regions were amplified. HTBI primers were the set used in a first-round RT-PCR of the TCR CDR3. MiXCR was run by TCRdb on the multiplex PCR reads, yielding one entry per CDR3 protein. The sample lists hundreds of thousands of distinct CDR3 sequences; 12% to 15% were seen once.

The V call is TRBV6-1, the J call TRBJ2-4, with a weak D call TRBD2 (5 bases). The specimen was blood. This TCR derives from a woman aged 18-29 years with Graves' hyperthyroidism. CDR3 nucleotides: TGTGCCAGCAGTGGCCTTGTGAGGGAATATGGCAAAAACATTCAGTACTTC. This codes for CASSGLVREYGKNIQYF.